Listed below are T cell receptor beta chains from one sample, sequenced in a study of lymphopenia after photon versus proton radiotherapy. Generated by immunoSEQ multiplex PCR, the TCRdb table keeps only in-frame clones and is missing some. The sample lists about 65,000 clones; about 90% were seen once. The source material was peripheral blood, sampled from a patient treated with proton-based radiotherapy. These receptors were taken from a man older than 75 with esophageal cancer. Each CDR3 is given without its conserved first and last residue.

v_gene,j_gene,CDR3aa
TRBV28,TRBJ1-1,AGQGTRNTEAF
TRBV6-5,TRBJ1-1,ASSPTWGDTEAF
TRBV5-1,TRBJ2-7,ASTLPGGTEQY
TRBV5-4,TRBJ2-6,ASSLRQDLVSGANVLT
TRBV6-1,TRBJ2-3,ASMEQGGTDTQY
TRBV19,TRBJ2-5,ASSIPGLAGDRETQY
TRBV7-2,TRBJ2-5,ASSLVVQETQY
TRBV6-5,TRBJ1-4,ASSDGQSNEKLF
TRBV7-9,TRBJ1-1,ASSLALAGVNTEAF
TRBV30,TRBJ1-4,AWSRGQVGEKLF
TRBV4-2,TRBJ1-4,ASSPTEYEKLF
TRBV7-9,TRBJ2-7,ASSLQGESYEQY
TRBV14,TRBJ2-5,ASSQEGTGFEETQY
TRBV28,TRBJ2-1,ASETFGTEQF
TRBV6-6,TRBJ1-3,ASSRGHPGNTIY
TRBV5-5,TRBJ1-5,ASSPFWDQNQPQH
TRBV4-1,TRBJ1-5,ASSQEGNSNQPQH
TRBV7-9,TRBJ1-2,ASSTFDRVGYGYT
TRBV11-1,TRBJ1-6,ASSYGTINSPLH
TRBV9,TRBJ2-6,ASSAFYPLGANVLT
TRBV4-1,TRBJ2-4,ASSQDQQTNIQY
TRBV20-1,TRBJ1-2,SAPNYGYT
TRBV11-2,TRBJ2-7,ASSRFIDRGYEQY
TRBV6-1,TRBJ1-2,ASSRDGGYT
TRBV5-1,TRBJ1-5,ASSLEPGGTQPQH
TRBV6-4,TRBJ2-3,ASSTTGAADTQY
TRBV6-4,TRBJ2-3,ASSEASGGAADTQY
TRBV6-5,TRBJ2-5,ASSYSGVQETQY
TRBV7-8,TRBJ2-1,ASSLGLRTLLYNEQF
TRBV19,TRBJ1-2,ASSIGTVPGYT
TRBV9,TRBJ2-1,ASSPLAGVGNEQF
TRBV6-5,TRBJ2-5,ARNSQGAYEY
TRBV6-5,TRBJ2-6,ASSYRAGANVLT
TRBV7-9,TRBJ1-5,ASSLADPRTDKRNQPQH
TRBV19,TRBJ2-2,ASSRRQNTGELF
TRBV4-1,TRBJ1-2,ASRGYGYT
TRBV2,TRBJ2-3,ASTAEVDTQY
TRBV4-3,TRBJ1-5,ASSQDLRGQPQH
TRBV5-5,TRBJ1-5,ASSLVVGDQPQH
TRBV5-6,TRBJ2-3,ASSPSGGASDTQY
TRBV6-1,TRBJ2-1,ASSGTGSYNEQF
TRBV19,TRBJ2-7,ASTPSMAGGPYEQY
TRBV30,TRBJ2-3,AWSVPRQRGITDTQY
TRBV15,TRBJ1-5,ATSSSGVRNQPQH
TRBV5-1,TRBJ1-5,ASSALPGGLDQPQH
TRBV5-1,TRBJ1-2,ASKPDREGGYT
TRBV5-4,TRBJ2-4,ASSLNGLADVKNIQY
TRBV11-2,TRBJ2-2,ASSSYRGIDTGELF
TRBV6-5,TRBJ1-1,ASASVIDTEAF
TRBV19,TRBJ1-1,ASSAEVNTEAF
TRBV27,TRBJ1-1,ASSRDRRPGKNTEAF
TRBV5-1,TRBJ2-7,ASSLAGRAYEQY
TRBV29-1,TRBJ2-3,SVWGGSTDTQY